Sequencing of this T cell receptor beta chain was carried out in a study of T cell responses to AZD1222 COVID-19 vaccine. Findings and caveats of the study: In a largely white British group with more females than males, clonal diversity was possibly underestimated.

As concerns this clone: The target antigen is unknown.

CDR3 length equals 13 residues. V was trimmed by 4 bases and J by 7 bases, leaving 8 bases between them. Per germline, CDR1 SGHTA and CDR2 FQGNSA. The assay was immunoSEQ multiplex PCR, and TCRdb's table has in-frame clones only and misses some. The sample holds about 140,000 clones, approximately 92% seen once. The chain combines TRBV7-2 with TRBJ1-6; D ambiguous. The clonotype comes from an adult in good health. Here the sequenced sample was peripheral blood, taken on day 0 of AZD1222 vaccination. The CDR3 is CASSSDPNSPLHF. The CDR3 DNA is TGTGCCAGCAGCTCGGACCCAAATTCACCCCTCCACTTT.